The 27 T cell receptor beta chains in this list originate from one sample, sequenced in a study of shared clonotypes between healthy human individuals. Naive CD8 isolation took CD45RO-negative cells positively selected for CCR7 and excluded terminally differentiated effector memory CD45RA+ cells. The table came from immunoSEQ multiplex PCR; TCRdb's copy has only in-frame clones and leaves some out. The data hold about 610,000 clones, with approximately 96% observed a single time. The specimen was naive CD8+ T cells sorted from blood. These receptors all come from a woman aged 25 to 39 in good health.

The V gene is TRBV15, the J gene TRBJ1-2, with D hard to call. Germline loops: CDR1 LNHNV, CDR2 YYDKDF (reference sequence). Trimming left V 5 bases short and J 8 bases short, with 15 bases between. CDR3 length: 13 amino acids. The CDR3 DNA reads as TGTGCCACCAGCCACGGACTTGCGAGCGGCTACACCTTC. Protein sequence: CATSHGLASGYTF.

This clone was observed a handful of times. The same CDR3 is also encoded by other DNA sequences in this sample. The chain recombines TRBV14 with TRBJ2-7; 8 nucleotides agree with TRBD1. The ends lost 1 base at V and 4 bases at J; junction bases unmatched: 3. The CDR3 consists of 14 residues. Germline CDR1 reads SGHDN; CDR2 reads FVKESK. CDR3 coding DNA: TGTGCCAGCAGCCAAGGACAGGGGAGGTACGAGCAGTACTTC. It yields the protein CASSQGQGRYEQYF.

The rearrangement uses TRBV27 and TRBJ1-1, with D perhaps matching TRBD1 (6 bases). Trimming removed 5 bases from V and 4 bases from J, with 14 bases in between. Germline V CDR1 and CDR2: MNHEY, SMNVEV (reference sequence). The CDR3 runs 14 residues. In nucleotides, the CDR3 is TGTGCCAGCAGTGACCAGGGGCGGGCCACTGAAGCTTTCTTT. The encoded protein is CASSDQGRATEAFF.

The sample holds one count of this clone. This sequence joins TRBV6-1 and TRBJ2-7; TRBD1 matches at 12 bases. Germline V gene data show CDR1 as MNHNS and CDR2 as SASEGT. V trimming: 6 bases; J trimming: 6 bases; junction bases outside the gene matches: 9. The CDR3 has 15 amino acids. This CDR3 is CASRDSGTGGAEQYF. CDR3 in DNA: TGTGCCAGCAGGGACTCCGGGACAGGGGGCGCCGAGCAGTACTTC.

The chain combines TRBV7-8 with TRBJ1-2, with D perhaps matching TRBD1 (5 bases). CDR1 is SGHVS and CDR2 is FQNEAQ in the germline V gene. CDR3 size: 13 residues. Trimming cost V 2 bases and J 3 bases, with 7 bases left between them. As DNA, the CDR3 is TGTGCCAGCAGCTTACAAGGGGACTATGGCTACACCTTC. This sequence encodes CASSLQGDYGYTF.

The chain is built from TRBV9 and TRBJ1-2; TRBD1 matches at 7 bases. Germline V CDR1 and CDR2: SGDLS, YYNGEE. CDR3 length: 14 residues. V gave up 3 bases and J gave up 4 bases; unmatched junction bases: 6. DNA for the CDR3: TGTGCCAGCAGCGCAAGACAGGGCGGCTATGGCTACACCTTC. Its protein product is CASSARQGGYGYTF.

This clone appeared once. V is TRBV14 and J is TRBJ1-2; D is unclear. Trimming cost V 2 bases and J 2 bases, with 6 bases left between them. Germline CDR1 is SGHDN and CDR2 is FVKESK. The CDR3 has 13 amino acids. The CDR3 nucleotides read TGTGCCAGCAGCCAAAGCAGCAACTATGGCTACACCTTC. It codes for CASSQSSNYGYTF.

The sample holds one count of this clone. J is TRBJ2-7 and V is TRBV28; 7 bases are a match to TRBD1. CDR1 and CDR2 from the germline V gene are MDHEN and SYDVKM. The CDR3 is made up of 14 amino acids. Trimming removed 5 bases from V and 2 bases from J; junction bases left unmatched: 6. CDR3 in amino acids: CASSPDRRAYEQYF. The CDR3 DNA reads as TGTGCCAGCAGTCCGGACAGGCGTGCCTACGAGCAGTACTTC.

This chain joins TRBV28 and TRBJ2-1; 7 bases map to TRBD2. CDR1 and CDR2 from the germline V gene are MDHEN and SYDVKM. Unmatched junction bases numbered 7, after V lost 8 bases and J lost 3 bases. The CDR3 totals 14 residues. The CDR3: CASGRDYLYNEQFF. CDR3 coding DNA: TGTGCCAGCGGCCGGGACTACCTCTACAATGAGCAGTTCTTC.

Regarding this clone: Other DNA sequences in this specimen translate into the identical CDR3. This sequence joins TRBV19 and TRBJ1-1, with D unresolved. The germline CDR1 and CDR2 sequences are LNHDA and SQIVND (reference sequence). The CDR3 totals 12 residues. Trimming left V 3 bases short and J 4 bases short, with 6 bases between. The CDR3 spells CASSIVSTEAFF. The CDR3 DNA is TGTGCCAGTAGTATCGTGAGCACTGAAGCTTTCTTT.

The chain couples TRBV28 to TRBJ1-4; 9 bases are shared with TRBD1. The V segment lost 3 bases and the J segment 8 bases; nucleotides outside the gene matches: 4. The CDR3 totals 14 residues. The V gene's germline CDR1 is MDHEN and CDR2 SYDVKM. The CDR3 coding sequence is TGTGCCAGCAGTTTTGGGACAGGGAGAGAAAAACTGTTTTTT. Its protein is CASSFGTGREKLFF.

The chain employs TRBV28 and TRBJ2-1; D is unresolved. The CDR3 loop spans 13 amino acids. Germline V gene lookup returns CDR1 MDHEN and CDR2 SYDVKM. V was pared by 7 bases and J by 6 bases, with 13 bases between. CDR3 region: CASTQIALNEQFF. The DNA of the CDR3 is TGTGCCAGCACCCAAATTGCCCTCAATGAGCAGTTCTTC.

Remarks on this clone: The junction shows a germline mismatch at one end, possibly a read error. The CDR3 nucleotides read TGTGCCAGCACCTTGTTAGGAAACCGTGAGGGCTACACCTTC. This translates into CASTLLGNREGYTF. V usage is TRBV5-4 and J usage is TRBJ1-2; D call uncertain. The germline CDR1 and CDR2 sequences are SGHNT and YYREEE (reference sequence). This CDR3 contains 14 residues.

This clone has a single count. CDR3 region: CASSLTGRERSTDTQYF. CDR3 nucleotide sequence: TGTGCCAGCAGCTTAACTGGGCGGGAGAGAAGCACAGATACGCAGTATTTT. The genes are TRBV7-9 and TRBJ2-3, with 7 bases matching TRBD2. Trimming removed 2 bases from V and 0 bases from J; junction bases left unmatched: 8. The CDR3 is made up of 17 amino acids. Germline values: CDR1 SEHNR, CDR2 FQNEAQ (reference sequence).

The J gene is TRBJ2-1, the V gene TRBV5-6; TRBD1 agrees at 9 bases. The trim removed 0 bases at V and 3 bases at J, leaving 10 bases unmatched. This CDR3 is built from 18 residues. The germline V gene has CDR1 SGHDT and CDR2 YYEEEE. The CDR3, as DNA: TGTGCCAGCAGCTTGGAGTGGGCGCAGGACAGGGGCTACAATGAGCAGTTCTTC. It specifies CASSLEWAQDRGYNEQFF.

The rearrangement uses TRBV27 and TRBJ1-4; TRBD1 is a possible D gene (5 bases). The CDR3 is 16 amino acids. In germline, CDR1 is MNHEY, CDR2 SMNVEV (reference sequence). The V gene lost 4 bases and the J gene lost 5 bases, with 17 bases spanning the gap. Here the CDR3 reads CASSSSPDGGNEKLFF. CDR3 DNA sequence: TGTGCCAGCAGTTCATCGCCGGACGGGGGAAATGAAAAACTGTTTTTT. The variable domain in full, with the rest retrieved from reference TRBV27 and TRBJ1-4, is EAQVTQNPRYLITVTGKKLTVTCSQNMNHEYMSWYRQDPGLGLRQIYYSMNVEVTDKGDVPEGYKVSRKEKRNFPLILESPSPNQTSLYFCASSSSPDGGNEKLFFGSGTQLSVL.

The chain combines TRBV9 with TRBJ2-5; possibly TRBD2 for D (6 bases). The V and J ends lost 0 bases and 5 bases respectively, with 23 bases between them. The CDR3 runs 18 residues. CDR1 and CDR2 from the germline V gene are SGDLS and YYNGEE. The CDR3 bases are TGTGCCAGCAGCGTAGGGGGGGAGCTACGGCCACTCAAGGAGACCCAGTACTTC. This sequence encodes CASSVGGELRPLKETQYF.

V gene TRBV28 combines with J gene TRBJ2-3; 8 nucleotides agree with TRBD2. CDR1 MDHEN and CDR2 SYDVKM come from the germline V gene. J was trimmed by 2 bases and V by 5 bases; bases with no gene match: 3. The CDR3 totals 14 residues. The CDR3 DNA is TGTGCCAGCAGTCCAGCGGGAGACACAGATACGCAGTATTTT. The encoded protein is CASSPAGDTDTQYF.

This clone was seen a single time. V usage is TRBV4-1 and J usage is TRBJ1-1; perhaps TRBD1 as D (5 bases). The CDR3 has 16 amino acids. Germline CDR1 MGHRA, CDR2 YSYEKL. V shed 1 base and J shed 2 bases, with 14 bases lying between them. CDR3 sequence: CASSQVLGTTNTEAFF. CDR3 nucleotide sequence: TGCGCCAGCAGCCAAGTCTTAGGGACGACCAACACTGAAGCTTTCTTT.

This clone appeared once. The chain is built from TRBV5-1 and TRBJ2-2, with D possibly being TRBD1 (6 bases). V was trimmed by 4 bases and J by 3 bases, leaving 16 bases between them. Germline V gene lookup returns CDR1 SGHRS and CDR2 YFSETQ. This CDR3 comprises 16 residues. This CDR3 is CASSTRDILYTGELFF. DNA of the CDR3: TGCGCCAGCAGCACCCGGGACATACTCTACACCGGGGAGCTGTTTTTT.

The chain combines TRBV28 with TRBJ1-1; D is undetermined. The CDR3 is made up of 14 amino acids. Trimming cost V 4 bases and J 1 base, with 10 bases left between them. Germline-derived CDR1 and CDR2 are MDHEN and SYDVKM. CDR3 in amino acids: CASSSGVENTEAFF. CDR3 sequence (DNA): TGTGCCAGCAGTTCCGGGGTCGAGAACACTGAAGCTTTCTTT. Full variable domain (outside the CDR3, taken from reference TRBV28 and TRBJ1-1): DVKVTQSSRYLVKRTGEKVFLECVQDMDHENMFWYRQDPGLGLRLIYFSYDVKMKEKGDIPEGYSVSREKKERFSLILESASTNQTSMYLCASSSGVENTEAFFGQGTRLTVV.

V gene TRBV5-4 combines with J gene TRBJ2-7; 13 bases map to TRBD2. The J segment lost 4 bases and the V segment lost 0 bases, leaving 7 bases of the junction unmatched. Germline assignment: CDR1 SGHNT and CDR2 YYREEE (reference sequence). The CDR3 has 17 residues. CDR3 residues: CASSLGTSGSWGYEQYF. The DNA of the CDR3 is TGTGCCAGCAGCTTGGGGACTAGCGGGAGTTGGGGATACGAGCAGTACTTC. Complete variable domain (other parts from reference TRBV5-4 and TRBJ2-7): ETGVTQSPTHLIKTRGQQVTLRCSSQSGHNTVSWYQQALGQGPQFIFQYYREEENGRGNFPPRFSGLQFPNYSSELNVNALELDDSALYLCASSLGTSGSWGYEQYFGPGTRLTVT.

This clone appeared once. The rearrangement joins TRBV7-8 to TRBJ2-3; D uncertain. V gave up 4 bases and J gave up 1 base, with 18 bases separating them. The CDR3 contains 17 residues. Germline V CDR1 and CDR2: SGHVS, FQNEAQ. CDR3 DNA: TGTGCCAGCAGCTCTTTATACGTAGAAAGCGGCACAGATACGCAGTATTTT. Translating gives CASSSLYVESGTDTQYF.

The chain uses TRBV5-4 and TRBJ1-1, with D unresolved. Trimming cost V 1 base and J 0 bases, with 10 bases left between them. The CDR3 has 15 amino acids. The germline V gene has CDR1 SGHNT and CDR2 YYREEE (reference sequence). CDR3 sequence reads: CASSLTPTVNTEAFF. The CDR3 DNA sequence: TGTGCCAGCAGCTTGACCCCCACAGTGAACACTGAAGCTTTCTTT.

CDR3 nucleotides: TGTGCCAGCAGTGAGTCGGACACACCTAACTATGGCTACACCTTC. Residues: CASSESDTPNYGYTF. This chain connects TRBV6-4 to TRBJ1-2, with a tentative D call TRBD1 (5 bases). The germline gives CDR1 MRHNA, CDR2 SNTAGT. V was pared by 3 bases and J by 0 bases, with 11 bases between. The CDR3 loop spans 15 amino acids.

J is TRBJ1-5 and V is TRBV30, with D tentatively TRBD1 (5 bases). The length of the CDR3 is 14 residues. Germline assignment: CDR1 GTSNPN and CDR2 SVGIG (reference sequence). Trimming cost V 3 bases and J 5 bases, with 14 bases left between them. This chain's CDR3 is CAWSAGGGDQPQHF. The CDR3 region has the DNA TGTGCCTGGAGCGCGGGCGGGGGGGATCAGCCCCAGCATTTT.

The V and J genes are TRBV7-9 and TRBJ2-2; perhaps TRBD2 as D (5 bases). With 8 bases removed from V and 5 bases from J, the gap between germline ends came to 6 bases. The CDR3 has 11 residues. CDR1 SEHNR and CDR2 FQNEAQ come from the germline V gene (reference sequence). The CDR3 bases are TGTGCCAGCGAGGGAACCGGGGAGCTGTTTTTT. This sequence encodes CASEGTGELFF. Full variable domain (outside the CDR3, taken from reference TRBV7-9 and TRBJ2-2): DTGVSQNPRHKITKRGQNVTFRCDPISEHNRLYWYRQTLGQGPEFLTYFQNEAQLEKSRLLSDRFSAERPKGSFSTLEIQRTEQGDSAMYLCASEGTGELFFGEGSRLTVL.